The present TCR beta chain was sequenced within a study of blood T cells in healthy people across ages. The V segment lost 1 base and the J segment 3 bases; nucleotides outside the gene matches: 5. The CDR3 has 15 amino acids. The germline V gene has CDR1 LGHDT and CDR2 YNNKEL (reference sequence). PCR was performed a second time for roughly 6 to 12 cycles using a sample-barcoded 5' primer and a J-beta primer mix. Each CDR3 protein gets one entry after TCRdb re-called the 5' RACE reads with MiXCR. This table has hundreds of thousands of distinct CDR3 sequences, under 30% appearing once. There are a few counts of this clonotype. Its antigen remains unknown. Study conclusions and caveats: There were more naive CD4+ cells and higher diversity in long-lived donors than in aged donors.

The sequence was obtained from a woman of 80 years or more in good health. V usage is TRBV3-1 and J usage is TRBJ1-2; TRBD1 matches at 7 bases. The source material was blood. CDR3 DNA sequence: TGTGCCAGCAGCCAAGTCCAGGGGGGAGACTATGGCTACACCTTC. Its protein product is CASSQVQGGDYGYTF.